The rows below give T cell receptor beta chains drawn from one sample of a study of identical twins. TCRdb redid the calling of the 5' RACE reads with MiXCR, one entry per CDR3 protein. This table holds fewer than 250,000 distinct CDR3 sequences, approximately 9% found once. The sequencing sample was made of memory (CD45RO+) T cells sorted from blood. The source is a woman younger than 30 in good health. CDR3s include the opening cysteine and the closing phenylalanine or tryptophan. The D gene is left open where the match is weak. Part of the rows lack a size; the others show once, few, many or a class for expanded clones.

j_call	clone_size	v_call	d_call	cdr3_aa	cdr3_nt
TRBJ2-2	few	TRBV9	-	CASSGLQQINTGELFF	TGTGCCAGCAGCGGACTGCAACAGATTAACACCGGGGAGCTGTTTTTT
TRBJ2-5	many	TRBV2	-	CASHQGGETQYF	TGTGCCAGCCATCAGGGGGGGGAGACCCAGTACTTC
TRBJ1-1	few	TRBV25-1	TRBD1	CASSDPRQGDTEAFF	TGTGCCAGCAGTGACCCAAGACAGGGCGACACTGAAGCTTTCTTT
TRBJ2-1	-	TRBV6-5	TRBD2	CASSYLPSGSYNEQFF	TGTGCCAGCAGTTACCTCCCTAGCGGGAGCTACAATGAGCAGTTCTTC
TRBJ2-7	-	TRBV20-1	-	CSARVRGSEQYF	TGCAGTGCTAGAGTTAGGGGCTCCGAGCAGTACTTC
TRBJ1-4	-	TRBV7-8	TRBD1	CASSPRQGQNEKLFF	TGTGCCAGCAGCCCGAGACAGGGGCAGAATGAAAAACTGTTTTTT
TRBJ2-4	few	TRBV4-3	-	CASSQDWFGAKNIQYF	TGCGCCAGCAGCCAAGACTGGTTCGGTGCCAAAAACATTCAGTACTTC
TRBJ2-2	-	TRBV7-7	-	CASSLEATGELFF	TGTGCTAGCAGCTTAGAAGCCACCGGGGAGCTGTTTTTT
TRBJ2-1	many	TRBV4-2	TRBD1	CASSQVQGGNYNEQFF	TGTGCCAGCAGCCAAGTACAGGGGGGAAACTACAATGAGCAGTTCTTC
TRBJ1-1	-	TRBV6-5	-	CASSYFPTGKNTEAFF	TGTGCCAGCAGTTACTTCCCTACAGGGAAGAACACTGAAGCTTTCTTT
TRBJ2-1	few	TRBV6-2/TRBV6-3	-	CASSYLGGSERNEQFF	TGTGCCAGCAGTTACCTAGGAGGGAGTGAGAGGAATGAGCAGTTCTTC
TRBJ2-7	many	TRBV12-3/TRBV12-4	TRBD1	CASRRGQGPYEQYF	TGTGCCAGCAGGCGCGGACAGGGGCCCTACGAGCAGTACTTC
TRBJ2-6	-	TRBV3-1	-	CATSDSGLIANVLTF	TGTGCCACTTCGGACTCCGGACTTATAGCCAACGTCCTGACTTTC
TRBJ2-2	many	TRBV14	-	CASSQRSVAGELFF	TGTGCCAGCAGCCAGAGGTCCGTCGCCGGGGAGCTGTTTTTT
TRBJ1-4	-	TRBV29-1	-	CSVLTYEKLFF	TGCAGCGTTCTGACATATGAAAAACTGTTTTTT
TRBJ2-7	-	TRBV7-9	-	CASSSPPQGSSYEQYF	TGTGCCAGCAGCTCCCCGCCCCAGGGAAGCTCCTACGAGCAGTACTTC
TRBJ2-7	many	TRBV5-1	TRBD2	CASSLSTSGGVAVQYF	TGCGCCAGCAGCCTTTCGACTAGCGGGGGGGTGGCGGTGCAGTACTTC
TRBJ2-2	once	TRBV7-8	-	CASSLAGWSGELFF	TGTGCCAGCAGCTTAGCGGGATGGAGCGGGGAGCTGTTTTTT
TRBJ2-6	few	TRBV4-2	-	CASSYGEASGANVLTF	TGTGCCAGCAGCTACGGGGAGGCCAGTGGGGCCAACGTCCTGACTTTC
TRBJ2-1	few	TRBV12-3/TRBV12-4	-	CASKFGRMEQFF	TGTGCCAGTAAGTTTGGGCGGATGGAGCAGTTCTTC
TRBJ2-5	many	TRBV5-1	TRBD2	CASSPWGREETQYF	TGCGCCAGCAGTCCGTGGGGGAGGGAAGAGACCCAGTACTTC
TRBJ2-7	few	TRBV20-1	-	CSAYSSGGGGFEQYF	TGCAGTGCCTACTCGAGTGGAGGTGGCGGCTTCGAGCAGTACTTC
TRBJ2-5	many	TRBV10-2	-	CASSELAEAGTQYF	TGCGCCAGCAGTGAGTTGGCCGAGGCAGGGACCCAGTACTTC
TRBJ2-1	many	TRBV6-2/TRBV6-3	-	CASSYNPKGFKQFF	TGTGCCAGCAGTTATAACCCCAAGGGGTTCAAGCAGTTCTTC
TRBJ2-5	few	TRBV20-1	TRBD1	CSADREETQYF	TGCAGTGCCGACAGGGAAGAGACCCAGTACTTC
TRBJ2-3	many	TRBV9	-	CASSLWPSTDTQYF	TGTGCCAGCAGCTTATGGCCCTCCACAGATACGCAGTATTTT
TRBJ1-1	-	TRBV20-1	-	CSARNREVSEAFF	TGCAGTGCTAGGAACAGGGAGGTCTCTGAAGCTTTCTTT
TRBJ2-2	-	TRBV12-3/TRBV12-4	TRBD1	CASRQGSGFPGELFF	TGTGCCAGCAGACAGGGGTCAGGATTTCCCGGGGAGCTGTTTTTT
TRBJ1-6	many	TRBV12-3/TRBV12-4	-	CASILRGVSPLHF	TGTGCCAGCATTTTGAGGGGGGTATCACCCCTCCACTTT
TRBJ2-7	-	TRBV7-9	-	CASSFATGGTSYEQYF	TGTGCCAGCAGCTTTGCTACTGGAGGGACCTCCTACGAGCAGTACTTC
TRBJ1-2	few	TRBV20-1	-	CSAVGATGYGYTF	TGCAGTGCCGTGGGGGCAACGGGATATGGCTACACCTTC
TRBJ1-1	few	TRBV5-6	-	CASSLRATEAFF	TGTGCCAGCAGCTTGCGGGCAACTGAAGCTTTCTTT
TRBJ2-1	few	TRBV25-1	-	CASTWDPLIEQFF	TGTGCCAGCACCTGGGATCCCCTTATCGAGCAGTTCTTC
TRBJ2-7	many	TRBV5-5	-	CASTLSGYSSYEQYF	TGTGCCAGCACCCTTAGCGGATACAGCTCCTACGAGCAGTACTTC
TRBJ2-1	many	TRBV12-3/TRBV12-4	-	CASSRTFSYNEQFF	TGTGCCAGCAGTCGGACTTTTTCCTACAATGAGCAGTTCTTC
TRBJ2-7	-	TRBV5-6	-	CASSVTVPAYEQYF	TGTGCCAGCAGCGTGACAGTCCCTGCCTACGAGCAGTACTTC
TRBJ1-1	many	TRBV12-3/TRBV12-4	-	CASSLRGPGGAFF	TGTGCCAGCAGTTTAAGGGGCCCAGGAGGAGCTTTCTTT
TRBJ2-3	many	TRBV9	-	CASSVLSEATDTQYF	TGTGCCAGCAGCGTATTATCGGAAGCAACAGATACGCAGTATTTT
TRBJ2-3	few	TRBV7-9	-	CASSFWGPTDTQYF	TGTGCCAGCAGCTTCTGGGGCCCCACAGATACGCAGTATTTT
TRBJ2-3	few	TRBV18	-	CASSPPTGPDTQYF	TGTGCCAGCTCACCACCAACAGGTCCAGATACGCAGTATTTT
TRBJ2-1	many	TRBV12-3/TRBV12-4	-	CASSLAGRGANEQFF	TGTGCCAGCAGTTTAGCGGGCAGGGGGGCAAATGAGCAGTTCTTC
TRBJ2-3	few	TRBV20-1	-	CSARDPKGSDTQYF	TGCAGTGCGCGGGACCCCAAAGGATCAGATACGCAGTATTTT
TRBJ1-2	many	TRBV12-3/TRBV12-4	TRBD1	CASSRGQGDYGYTF	TGTGCCAGCAGCCGGGGACAGGGAGACTATGGCTACACCTTC
TRBJ1-4	many	TRBV27	-	CASNPGGGVNEKLFF	TGTGCCAGCAACCCCGGGGGAGGGGTTAATGAAAAACTGTTTTTT
TRBJ1-2	-	TRBV12-3/TRBV12-4	-	CASRPDPTRGYTF	TGTGCCAGCAGACCCGACCCTACTCGGGGCTACACCTTC
TRBJ1-2	-	TRBV4-3	-	CASSQGSRVGGYTF	TGCGCCAGCAGCCAAGGTTCCAGGGTCGGTGGCTACACCTTC
TRBJ2-3	-	TRBV20-1	TRBD2	CSATTASGGTDTQYF	TGCAGTGCGACCACGGCTAGCGGGGGCACAGATACGCAGTATTTT
TRBJ2-7	-	TRBV28	-	CASSSMYEQYF	TGTGCCAGCAGTTCCATGTACGAGCAGTACTTC
TRBJ1-1	few	TRBV12-3/TRBV12-4	TRBD1	CASTPGGATEALF	TGTGCCAGCACCCCAGGGGGGGCCACTGAAGCTCTCTTT
TRBJ2-5	-	TRBV12-3/TRBV12-4	TRBD2	CASSSRAGEETQYF	TGTGCCAGCAGTTCCAGAGCGGGGGAAGAGACCCAGTACTTC